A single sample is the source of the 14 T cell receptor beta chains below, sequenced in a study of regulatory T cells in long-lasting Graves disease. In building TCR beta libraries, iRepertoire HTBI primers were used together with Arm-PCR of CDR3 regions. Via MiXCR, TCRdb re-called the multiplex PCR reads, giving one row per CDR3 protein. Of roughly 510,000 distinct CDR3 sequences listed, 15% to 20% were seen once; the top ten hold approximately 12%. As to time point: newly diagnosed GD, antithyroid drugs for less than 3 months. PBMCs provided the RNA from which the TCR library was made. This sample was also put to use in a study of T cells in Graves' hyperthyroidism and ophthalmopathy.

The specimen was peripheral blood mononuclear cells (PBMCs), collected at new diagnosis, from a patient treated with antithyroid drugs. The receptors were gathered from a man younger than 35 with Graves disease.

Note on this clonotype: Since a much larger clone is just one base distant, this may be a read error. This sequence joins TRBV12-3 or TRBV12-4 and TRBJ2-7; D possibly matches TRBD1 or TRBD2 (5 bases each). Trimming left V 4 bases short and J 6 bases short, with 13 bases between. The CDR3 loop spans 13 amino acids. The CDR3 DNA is TGTGCCAGCAGTTGGGACGGAGCCTGCGAGCAGTACTTC. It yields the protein CASSWDGACEQYF.

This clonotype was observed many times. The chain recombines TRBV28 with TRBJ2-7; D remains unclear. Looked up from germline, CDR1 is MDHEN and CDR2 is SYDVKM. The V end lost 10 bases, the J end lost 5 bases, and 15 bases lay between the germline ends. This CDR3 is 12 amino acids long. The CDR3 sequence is CANTASWNEQYF. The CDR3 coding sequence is TGTGCCAACACGGCGTCTTGGAACGAGCAGTACTTC.

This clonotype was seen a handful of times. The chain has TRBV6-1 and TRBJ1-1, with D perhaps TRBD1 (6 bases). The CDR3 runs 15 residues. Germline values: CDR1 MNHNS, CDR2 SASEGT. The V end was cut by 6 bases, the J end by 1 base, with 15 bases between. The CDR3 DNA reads TGTGCCAGCAGCGTCACAGGGAAAACGAACACTGAAGCTTTCTTT. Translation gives CASSVTGKTNTEAFF.

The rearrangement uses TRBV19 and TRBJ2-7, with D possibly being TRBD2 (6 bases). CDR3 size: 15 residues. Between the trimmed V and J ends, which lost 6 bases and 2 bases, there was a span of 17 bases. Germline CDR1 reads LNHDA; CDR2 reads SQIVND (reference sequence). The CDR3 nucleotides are TGTGCCAGTAGCCAGGCGGGACTCTCAACCTACGAGCAGTACTTC. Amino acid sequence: CASSQAGLSTYEQYF.

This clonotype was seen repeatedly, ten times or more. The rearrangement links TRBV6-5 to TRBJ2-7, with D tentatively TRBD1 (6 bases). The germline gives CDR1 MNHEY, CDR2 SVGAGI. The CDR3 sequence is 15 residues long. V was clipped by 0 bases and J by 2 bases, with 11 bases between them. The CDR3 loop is CASSYSHRAAYEQYF. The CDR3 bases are TGTGCCAGCAGTTACTCACACAGGGCTGCCTACGAGCAGTACTTC.

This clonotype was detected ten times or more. CDR3 sequence: CSARDPGMNTEAFF. The DNA of the CDR3 is TGCAGTGCTAGAGATCCCGGGATGAACACTGAAGCTTTCTTT. The chain uses TRBV20-1 and TRBJ1-1; D is unresolved. The V gene's germline CDR1 is DFQATT and CDR2 SNEGSKA (reference sequence). CDR3 size: 14 residues. Between the trimmed V and J ends, which lost 0 bases and 0 bases, there was a span of 8 bases.

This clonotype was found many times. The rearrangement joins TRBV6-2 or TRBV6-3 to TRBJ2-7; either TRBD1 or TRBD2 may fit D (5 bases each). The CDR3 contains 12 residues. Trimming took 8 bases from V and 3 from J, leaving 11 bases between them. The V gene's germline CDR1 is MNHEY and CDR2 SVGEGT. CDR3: CASGTNHYEQYF. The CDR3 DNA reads TGTGCCAGCGGGACCAACCACTACGAGCAGTACTTC.

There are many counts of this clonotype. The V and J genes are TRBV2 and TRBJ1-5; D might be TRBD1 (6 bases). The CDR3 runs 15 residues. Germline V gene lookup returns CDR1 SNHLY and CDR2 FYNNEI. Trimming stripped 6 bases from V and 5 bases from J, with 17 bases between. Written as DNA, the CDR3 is TGTGCCAGCAGAGCAGACAGGATAGCGTATCAGCCCCAGCATTTT. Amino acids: CASRADRIAYQPQHF.

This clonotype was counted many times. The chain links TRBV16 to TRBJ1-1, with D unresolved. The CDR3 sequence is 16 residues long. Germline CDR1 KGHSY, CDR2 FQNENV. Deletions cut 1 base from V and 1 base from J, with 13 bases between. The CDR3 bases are TGTGCCAGCAGCCAATACTTGCCGGGTAAGAACACTGAAGCTTTCTTT. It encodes CASSQYLPGKNTEAFF.

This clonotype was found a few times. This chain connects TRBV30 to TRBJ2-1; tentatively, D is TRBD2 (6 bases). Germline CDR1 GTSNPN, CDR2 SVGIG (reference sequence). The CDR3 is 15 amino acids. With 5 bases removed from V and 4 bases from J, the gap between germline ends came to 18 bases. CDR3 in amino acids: CAWFRPGGNYNEQFF. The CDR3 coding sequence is TGTGCCTGGTTCCGACCGGGCGGGAATTACAATGAGCAGTTCTTC.

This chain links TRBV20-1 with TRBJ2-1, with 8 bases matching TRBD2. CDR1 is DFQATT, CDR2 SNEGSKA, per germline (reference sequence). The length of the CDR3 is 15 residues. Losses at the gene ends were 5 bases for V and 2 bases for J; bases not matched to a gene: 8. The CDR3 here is CSAPPTSETYNEQFF. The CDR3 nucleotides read TGCAGTGCTCCACCGACTAGCGAGACCTACAATGAGCAGTTCTTC.

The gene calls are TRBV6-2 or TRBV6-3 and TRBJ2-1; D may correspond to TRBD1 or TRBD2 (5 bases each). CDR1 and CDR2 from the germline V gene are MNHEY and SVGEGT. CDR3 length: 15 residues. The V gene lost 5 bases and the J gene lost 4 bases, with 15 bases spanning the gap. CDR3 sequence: CASSVAAGGYNEQFF. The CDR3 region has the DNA TGTGCCAGCAGTGTAGCTGCTGGGGGTTACAATGAGCAGTTCTTC.

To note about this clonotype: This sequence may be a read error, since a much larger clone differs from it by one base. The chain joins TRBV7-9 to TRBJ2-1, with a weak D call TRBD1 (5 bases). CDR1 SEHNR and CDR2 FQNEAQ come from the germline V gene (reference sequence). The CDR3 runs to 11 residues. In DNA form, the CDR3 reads TGCGCCAGCAAGCAGGGTTACGAGCAGTTCTTC. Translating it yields CASKQGYEQFF.

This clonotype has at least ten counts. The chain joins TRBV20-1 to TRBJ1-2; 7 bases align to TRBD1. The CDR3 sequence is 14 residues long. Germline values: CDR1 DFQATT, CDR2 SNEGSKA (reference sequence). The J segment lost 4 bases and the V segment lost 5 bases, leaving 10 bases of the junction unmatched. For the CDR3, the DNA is TGCAGTGCTGGTACAGGGGATGGGGGCTATGGCTACACCTTC. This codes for CSAGTGDGGYGYTF.